The source of this T cell receptor beta chain is a study of T cells in Graves' hyperthyroidism and ophthalmopathy. The germline V gene encodes CDR1 SNHLY and CDR2 FYNNEI. The V end lost 7 bases, the J end lost 6 bases, and 12 bases lay between the germline ends. The CDR3 sequence is 13 residues long. On the basis of clinical symptoms, serum thyroxine and TRAb, thyroid ultrasound and orbital computed tomography, diagnoses were made. This clonotype was picked up many times. The antigen remains unidentified. There were TCR beta CDR3 regions amplified from RNA transcripts. The TCR CDR3 was amplified in a first-round RT-PCR using the HTBI primer set. One entry per CDR3 protein results from TCRdb running MiXCR on the multiplex PCR reads. Among fewer than 500,000 distinct CDR3 sequences listed, approximately 14% were seen once. Findings and limits, study-wide: Most thyroid clonotypes expanded above 0.001 appeared in blood too. The model forecast ophthalmopathy, anticipating it by a median about 6.5 months before onset.

This chain uses TRBV2 with TRBJ2-2, with a possible D match to TRBD1 (6 bases). The sequence derives from a woman aged 30 to 39 with Graves' ophthalmopathy. The sequenced sample was blood. The CDR3 region is CASTPRTAGELFF. The CDR3, as DNA: TGTGCCAGCACCCCCAGGACAGCCGGGGAGCTGTTTTTT.